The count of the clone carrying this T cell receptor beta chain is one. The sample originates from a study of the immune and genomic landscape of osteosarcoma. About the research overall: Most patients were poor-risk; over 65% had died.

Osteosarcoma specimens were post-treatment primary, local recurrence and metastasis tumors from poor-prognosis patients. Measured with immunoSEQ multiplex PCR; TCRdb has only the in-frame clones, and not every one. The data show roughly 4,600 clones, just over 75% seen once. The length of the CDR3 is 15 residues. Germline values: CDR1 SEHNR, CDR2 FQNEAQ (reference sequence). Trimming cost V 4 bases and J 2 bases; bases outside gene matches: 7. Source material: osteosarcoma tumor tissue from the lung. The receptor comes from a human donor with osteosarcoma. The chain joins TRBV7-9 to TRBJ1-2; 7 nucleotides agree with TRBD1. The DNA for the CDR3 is TGTGCCAGCAGCTCAGTCAGGGGGATAAACTATGGCTACACCTTC. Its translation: CASSSVRGINYGYTF. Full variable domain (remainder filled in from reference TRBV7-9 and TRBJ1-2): DTGVSQNPRHKITKRGQNVTFRCDPISEHNRLYWYRQTLGQGPEFLTYFQNEAQLEKSRLLSDRFSAERPKGSFSTLEIQRTEQGDSAMYLCASSSVRGINYGYTFGSGTRLTVV.